One sample yielded the 9 T cell receptor beta chains listed below, sequenced in a study of blood T cell repertoires in COVID-19. Sequencing used immunoSEQ multiplex PCR; TCRdb keeps in-frame clones, though not all of them. The sample lists under 250,000 clones, roughly four fifths occurring once. The specimen sequenced was peripheral blood. Receptors were obtained from a woman between 70 and 85 years old with acute or convalescent COVID-19.

The V gene is TRBV6-5, the J gene TRBJ1-5, with 7 bases identical to TRBD1. With V trimmed by 6 bases and J by 2 bases, 4 bases remained unmatched. Germline CDR1 MNHEY, CDR2 SVGAGI. This CDR3 is built from 14 residues. Written as DNA, the CDR3 is TGTGCCAGCAGGGGAGACAGGGGCAATCAGCCCCAGCATTTT. Its translation: CASRGDRGNQPQHF.

This clone appeared a few times. The chain uses TRBV7-9 and TRBJ2-7; maybe TRBD1 (6 bases). Trimming took off 5 bases at V and 3 bases at J, with 29 bases between the two ends. The CDR3 has 19 residues. The germline CDR1 and CDR2 sequences are SEHNR and FQNEAQ (reference sequence). In DNA form, the CDR3 reads TGTGCCAGCAGCCCTAACGGGGCTGGGGGTACAGGGTTTTTCTACGAGCAGTACTTC. This codes for CASSPNGAGGTGFFYEQYF.

The genes are TRBV20-1 and TRBJ1-2, with a weak D call TRBD1 (6 bases). The germline CDR1 and CDR2 sequences are DFQATT and SNEGSKA (reference sequence). V lost 3 bases and J 1 base, leaving 12 bases between the germline ends. The CDR3 loop spans 14 amino acids. The CDR3 sequence is CSASRVDSNYGYTF. The CDR3 bases are TGCAGTGCTAGTCGGGTGGACAGTAACTATGGCTACACCTTC.

As concerns this clone: This CDR3 is also generated by other DNA sequences in the sample. This rearrangement joins TRBV19 to TRBJ1-6; 7 bases line up with TRBD1. Germline loops: CDR1 LNHDA, CDR2 SQIVND (reference sequence). V lost 4 bases to trimming and J lost 0 bases; unmatched junction nucleotides: 3. The CDR3 contains 16 residues. The CDR3 DNA follows: TGTGCCAGTAGTAAGGACAGGAGCTCCTATAATTCACCCCTCCACTTT. This sequence encodes CASSKDRSSYNSPLHF.

The rearrangement links TRBV3-1 (or the pseudogene TRBV3-2) to TRBJ1-6; 10 positions match TRBD1. This CDR3 comprises 16 residues. Losses at the gene ends were 4 bases for V and 5 bases for J; bases not matched to a gene: 5. Germline assignment: CDR1 LGHDT and CDR2 YNNKEL (reference sequence). DNA for the CDR3: TGTGCCAGCAGCCCCTTCGGACAGGGGGATAATTCACCCCTCCACTTT. Translation gives CASSPFGQGDNSPLHF.

In this sample, this clone turned up a few times. The J gene is TRBJ2-7, the V gene TRBV10-3; the match to TRBD2 covers 16 bases. CDR1 ENHRY and CDR2 SYGVKD come from the germline V gene. The V and J ends lost 5 bases and 5 bases, in that order; junction bases with no gene match: 3. The CDR3 has 15 amino acids. The CDR3 loop reads CAISPGLAGGHEQYF. The CDR3 coding sequence is TGTGCCATCAGTCCGGGACTAGCGGGGGGGCACGAGCAGTACTTC.

CDR3 amino acids: CASSLAGGLGNEKLFF. The CDR3 DNA follows: TGTGCCAGCAGTTTGGCAGGGGGCCTCGGTAATGAAAAACTGTTTTTT. The chain carries TRBV25-1 and TRBJ1-4; 8 nucleotides agree with TRBD1. V gave up 5 bases and J gave up 4 bases; unmatched junction bases: 9. The CDR3 totals 16 residues. The germline CDR1 and CDR2 sequences are MGHDK and SYGVNS.

The chain has TRBV2 and TRBJ1-5; no clear D gene. The length of the CDR3 is 13 residues. Trimming removed 5 bases from V and 1 base from J, with 6 bases in between. Germline V gene data show CDR1 as SNHLY and CDR2 as FYNNEI. In DNA form, the CDR3 reads TGTGCCAGCAGTCCACAGAGCAATCAGCCCCAGCATTTT. Translating gives CASSPQSNQPQHF.

This chain joins TRBV20-1 and TRBJ1-5; possible D gene TRBD1, 6 bases. The CDR3 is made up of 15 amino acids. V was cut by 3 bases and J by 0 bases, with 12 bases left in between. The germline V gene encodes CDR1 DFQATT and CDR2 SNEGSKA (reference sequence). Written as DNA, the CDR3 is TGCAGTGCTAGTGTGGGACATCATAGCAATCAGCCCCAGCATTTT. Protein: CSASVGHHSNQPQHF.